This T cell receptor beta chain was captured in a study of shared clonotypes between healthy human individuals. About the study: The cohort comprised two women and a few men. Their ages spanned 18 to 49 years.

Produced via immunoSEQ multiplex PCR; TCRdb's table is partial and in-frame only. Here the sample spans hundreds of thousands of clones, less than 96% being singletons. V was pared by 4 bases and J by 1 base, with 6 bases of the junction left unmatched. CDR3 size: 16 residues. The germline gives CDR1 SGHNT, CDR2 YYREEE (reference sequence). The chain joins TRBV5-4 to TRBJ2-2; 8 bases are a match to TRBD1. The sequencing input was naive CD4+ T cells sorted from blood. Stated subset: CD45RA+ positively selected. The receptor was isolated from a woman between 25 and 40 years old in good health. The CDR3 reads CASSTGQGLNTGELFF. As DNA, the CDR3 is TGTGCCAGCAGCACCGGACAGGGACTGAACACCGGGGAGCTGTTTTTT.